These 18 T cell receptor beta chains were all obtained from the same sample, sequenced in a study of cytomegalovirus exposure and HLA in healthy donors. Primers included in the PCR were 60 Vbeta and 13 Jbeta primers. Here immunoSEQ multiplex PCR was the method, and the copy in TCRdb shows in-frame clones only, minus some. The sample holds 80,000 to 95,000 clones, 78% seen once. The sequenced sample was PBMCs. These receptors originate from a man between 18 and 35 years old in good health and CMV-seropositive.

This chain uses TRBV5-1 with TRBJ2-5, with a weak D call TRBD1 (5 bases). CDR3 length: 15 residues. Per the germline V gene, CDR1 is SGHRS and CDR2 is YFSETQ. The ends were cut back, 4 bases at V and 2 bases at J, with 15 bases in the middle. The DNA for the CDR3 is TGCGCCAGCAGCCTCGTTGGGGCGGAACAAGAGACCCAGTACTTC. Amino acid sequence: CASSLVGAEQETQYF.

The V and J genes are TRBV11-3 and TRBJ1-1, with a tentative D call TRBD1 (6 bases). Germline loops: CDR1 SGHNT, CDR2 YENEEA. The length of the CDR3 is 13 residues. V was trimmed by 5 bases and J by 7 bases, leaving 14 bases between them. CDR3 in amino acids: CASSQTGNLEAFF. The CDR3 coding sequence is TGTGCCAGCAGCCAGACAGGAAACCTTGAAGCTTTCTTT.

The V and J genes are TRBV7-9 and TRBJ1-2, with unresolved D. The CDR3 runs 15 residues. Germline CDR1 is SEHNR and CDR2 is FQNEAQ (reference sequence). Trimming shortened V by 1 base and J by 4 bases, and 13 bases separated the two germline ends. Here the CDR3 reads CASSLELAAAYGYTF. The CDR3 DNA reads TGTGCCAGCAGCTTAGAGTTGGCCGCCGCCTATGGCTACACCTTC.

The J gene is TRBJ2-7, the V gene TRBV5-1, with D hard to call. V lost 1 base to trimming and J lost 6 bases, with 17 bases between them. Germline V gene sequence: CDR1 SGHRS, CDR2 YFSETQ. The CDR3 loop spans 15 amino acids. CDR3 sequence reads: CASSLLPSGLVEQYF. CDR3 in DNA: TGCGCCAGCAGCTTGCTCCCATCGGGTCTAGTCGAGCAGTACTTC. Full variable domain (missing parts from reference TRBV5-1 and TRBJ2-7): KAGVTQTPRYLIKTRGQQVTLSCSPISGHRSVSWYQQTPGQGLQFLFEYFSETQRNKGNFPGRFSGRQFSNSRSEMNVSTLELGDSALYLCASSLLPSGLVEQYFGPGTRLTVT.

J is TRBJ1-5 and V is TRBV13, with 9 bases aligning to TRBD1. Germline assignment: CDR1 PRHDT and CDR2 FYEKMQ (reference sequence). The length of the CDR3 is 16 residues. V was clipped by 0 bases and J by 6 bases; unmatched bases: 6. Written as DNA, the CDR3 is TGTGCCAGCAGCTTAGGCCAGGACAGGGGAGGTCAGCCCCAGCATTTT. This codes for CASSLGQDRGGQPQHF.

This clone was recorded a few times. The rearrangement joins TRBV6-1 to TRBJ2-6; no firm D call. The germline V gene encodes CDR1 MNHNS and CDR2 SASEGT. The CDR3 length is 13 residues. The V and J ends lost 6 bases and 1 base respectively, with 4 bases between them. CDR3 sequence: CASRRSGANVLTF. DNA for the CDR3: TGTGCCAGCAGGCGATCTGGGGCCAACGTCCTGACTTTC.

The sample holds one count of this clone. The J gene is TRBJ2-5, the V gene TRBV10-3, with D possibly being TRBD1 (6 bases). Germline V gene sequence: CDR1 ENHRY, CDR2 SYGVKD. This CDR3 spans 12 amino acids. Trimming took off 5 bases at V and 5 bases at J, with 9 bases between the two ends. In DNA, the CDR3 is TGTGCCATCAGTCGGACAGAGGAGACCCAGTACTTC. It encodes CAISRTEETQYF.

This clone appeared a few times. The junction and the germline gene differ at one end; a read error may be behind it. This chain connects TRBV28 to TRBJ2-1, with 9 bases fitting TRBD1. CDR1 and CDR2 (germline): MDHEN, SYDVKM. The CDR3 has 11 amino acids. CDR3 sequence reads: CASSTRTGVVF. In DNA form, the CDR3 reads TGTGCCAGCAGCACCAGGACAGGGGTCGTCTTC.

The CDR3 DNA is TGTGCCAGCAGCCAAGAATTAGGGGTCAGAAGCACTGAAGCTTTCTTT. Translation gives CASSQELGVRSTEAFF. The V and J genes are TRBV4-2 and TRBJ1-1, with D perhaps TRBD1 (5 bases). From germline, CDR1 is LGHNA and CDR2 YNFKEQ. Trimming stripped 0 bases from V and 4 bases from J, with 15 bases between. This CDR3 contains 16 residues.

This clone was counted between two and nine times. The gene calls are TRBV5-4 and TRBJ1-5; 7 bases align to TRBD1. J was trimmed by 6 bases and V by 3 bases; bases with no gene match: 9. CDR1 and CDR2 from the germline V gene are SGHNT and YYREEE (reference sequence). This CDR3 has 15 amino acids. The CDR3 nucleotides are TGTGCCAGCAGCTCCGACAGGGAGGTTGGTCAGCCCCAGCATTTT. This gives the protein CASSSDREVGQPQHF.

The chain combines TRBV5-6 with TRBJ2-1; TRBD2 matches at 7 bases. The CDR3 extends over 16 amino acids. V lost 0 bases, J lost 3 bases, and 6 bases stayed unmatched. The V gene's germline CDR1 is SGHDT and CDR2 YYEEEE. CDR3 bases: TGTGCCAGCAGCTTGGAGCGGGAATGGGTCTACAATGAGCAGTTCTTC. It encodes CASSLEREWVYNEQFF.

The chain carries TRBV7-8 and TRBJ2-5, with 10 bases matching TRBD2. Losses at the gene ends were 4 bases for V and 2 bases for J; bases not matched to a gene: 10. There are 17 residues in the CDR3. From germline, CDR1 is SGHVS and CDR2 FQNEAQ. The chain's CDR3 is CASSYSGLAGDQETQYF. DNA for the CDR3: TGTGCCAGCAGCTATTCTGGGCTAGCGGGAGATCAAGAGACCCAGTACTTC.

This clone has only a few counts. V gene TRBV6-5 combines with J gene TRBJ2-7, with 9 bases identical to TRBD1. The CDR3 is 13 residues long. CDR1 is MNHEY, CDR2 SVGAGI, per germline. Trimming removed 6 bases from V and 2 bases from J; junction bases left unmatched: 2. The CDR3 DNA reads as TGTGCCAGCAGGAGACAGGGGGCCTACGAGCAGTACTTC. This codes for CASRRQGAYEQYF.

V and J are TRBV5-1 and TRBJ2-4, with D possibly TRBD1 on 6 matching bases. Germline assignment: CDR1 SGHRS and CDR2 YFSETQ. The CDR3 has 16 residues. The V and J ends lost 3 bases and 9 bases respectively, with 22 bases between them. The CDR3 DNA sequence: TGCGCCAGCAGCTCCGACAAGACAGGTTGGTTGGGCATTCAGTACTTC. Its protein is CASSSDKTGWLGIQYF.

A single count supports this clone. The CDR3: CASSLRLRTQYF. The CDR3 DNA sequence: TGTGCCAGCAGTTTGAGGTTGCGGACCCAGTACTTC. The genes are TRBV28 and TRBJ2-5; D uncertain. Germline V CDR1 and CDR2: MDHEN, SYDVKM. Trimming left V 3 bases short and J 7 bases short, with 9 bases between. This CDR3 has 12 residues.

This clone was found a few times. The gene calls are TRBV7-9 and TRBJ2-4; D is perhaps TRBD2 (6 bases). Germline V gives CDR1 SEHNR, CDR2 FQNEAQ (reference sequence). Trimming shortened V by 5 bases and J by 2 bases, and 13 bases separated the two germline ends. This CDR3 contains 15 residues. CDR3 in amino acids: CASSPPEGTKNIQYF. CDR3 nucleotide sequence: TGTGCCAGCAGCCCCCCGGAGGGCACCAAAAACATTCAGTACTTC.

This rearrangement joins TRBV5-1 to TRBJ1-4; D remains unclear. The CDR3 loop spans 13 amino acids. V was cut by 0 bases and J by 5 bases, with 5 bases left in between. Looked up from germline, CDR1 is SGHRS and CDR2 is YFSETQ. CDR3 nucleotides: TGCGCCAGCAGCTTGGAGACAAATGAAAAACTGTTTTTT. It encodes CASSLETNEKLFF.

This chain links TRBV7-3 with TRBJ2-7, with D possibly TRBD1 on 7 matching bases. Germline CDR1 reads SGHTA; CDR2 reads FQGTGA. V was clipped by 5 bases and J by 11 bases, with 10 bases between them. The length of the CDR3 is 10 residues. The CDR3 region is CASSPRGEYF. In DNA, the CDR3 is TGTGCCAGCAGCCCCAGGGGGGAGTACTTC.